This TCR beta chain was captured in a study of tumor-infiltrating lymphocytes in localized non-small cell lung cancer. The table lists this clone with a few counts. Per germline, CDR1 SGHDT and CDR2 YYEEEE. The CDR3 loop spans 18 amino acids. The J segment lost 1 base and the V segment lost 7 bases, leaving 11 bases of the junction unmatched. Using immunoSEQ multiplex PCR, the repertoire was profiled, and TCRdb retains in-frame clones only, with some absent. This sample yields roughly 16,000 clones, of which 73% are seen a single time; roughly 4% belongs to the top ten. This receptor was obtained from a human donor with non-small cell lung cancer. V and J are TRBV5-6 and TRBJ2-5; 15 bases fit TRBD2. Sequencing was performed on lung tumor tissue. The CDR3 protein is CASARRGLAGGIQETQYF. As DNA, the CDR3 is TGTGCCAGCGCCCGGAGGGGACTAGCGGGAGGAATCCAAGAGACCCAGTACTTC.